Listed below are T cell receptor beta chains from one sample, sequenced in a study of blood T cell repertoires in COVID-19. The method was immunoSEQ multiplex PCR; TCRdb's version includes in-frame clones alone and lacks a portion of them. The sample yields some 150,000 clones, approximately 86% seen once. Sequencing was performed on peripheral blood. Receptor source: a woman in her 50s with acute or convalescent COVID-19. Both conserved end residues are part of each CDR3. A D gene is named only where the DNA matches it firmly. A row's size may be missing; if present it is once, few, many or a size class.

CATSLGLAGRSSTDTQYF | TGTGCCACCAGTCTGGGCCTAGCGGGACGATCTAGCACAGATACGCAGTATTTT | - | TRBJ2-3 | TRBV24-1 | TRBD2
CASSEDGHSYEQYF | TGTGCCAGCAGTGAAGACGGTCACTCCTACGAGCAGTACTTC | - | TRBJ2-7 | TRBV6-1 | -
CASSVEGANSPLHF | TGTGCCAGCAGCGTCGAAGGGGCGAATTCACCCCTCCACTTT | - | TRBJ1-6 | TRBV9 | -
CASTPTQHF | TGTGCCAGCACCCCCACCCAGCATTTT | - | TRBJ1-5 | TRBV7-9 | -
CASSLTATGSAEQYF | TGTGCCAGCAGCTTAACTGCGACAGGGTCAGCCGAGCAGTACTTC | - | TRBJ2-7 | TRBV5-5 | TRBD1
CASSIGRARGTEAFF | TGTGCCAGTAGTATCGGCAGGGCGCGGGGCACTGAAGCTTTCTTT | - | TRBJ1-1 | TRBV19 | -
CASSLSWGRAEAFF | TGTGCCAGCAGCTTATCGTGGGGCCGGGCTGAAGCTTTCTTT | - | TRBJ1-1 | TRBV11-2 | -
CASSRGGIGSPLHF | TGTGCCAGCAGCCGGGGAGGGATCGGTTCACCCCTCCACTTT | - | TRBJ1-6 | TRBV7-3 | -
CASSFTSGAYNEQFF | TGTGCCAGCAGCTTTACTAGCGGGGCGTACAATGAGCAGTTCTTC | - | TRBJ2-1 | TRBV11-2 | TRBD2
CASSARPGLVLGTDTQYF | TGTGCCAGCAGTGCCCGCCCGGGACTAGTACTGGGGACAGATACGCAGTATTTT | - | TRBJ2-3 | TRBV2 | TRBD2
CASSEWSGGRAHEQFF | TGTGCCAGCAGTGAATGGAGTGGTGGGAGGGCTCATGAGCAGTTCTTC | - | TRBJ2-1 | TRBV25-1 | TRBD2
CASSLDGGLAFF | TGTGCCAGCAGCTTAGATGGAGGGTTAGCTTTCTTT | few | TRBJ1-1 | TRBV11-3 | -
CASSLVSNTYEQYF | TGTGCCAGCAGCTTGGTTTCCAACACCTACGAGCAGTACTTC | - | TRBJ2-7 | TRBV5-4 | -
CSVEPLAGVYNEQFF | TGCAGCGTTGAACCTCTGGCAGGGGTCTACAATGAGCAGTTCTTC | - | TRBJ2-1 | TRBV29-1 | -
CAISDPGTGNTGELFF | TGTGCCATCAGTGACCCCGGGACAGGGAACACCGGGGAGCTGTTTTTT | - | TRBJ2-2 | TRBV10-3 | TRBD1
CASSVFLAGGSYEQYF | TGTGCCAGTAGCGTTTTCTTAGCGGGAGGCTCCTACGAGCAGTACTTC | - | TRBJ2-7 | TRBV19 | TRBD2
CASRIGREGSLYF | TGTGCCAGCAGAATAGGCAGGGAGGGGTCTCTGTACTTC | - | TRBJ2-4 | TRBV12-3/TRBV12-4 | TRBD2
CASRRDRGDRGTEAFF | TGTGCCAGCAGAAGGGACAGGGGAGATCGAGGAACTGAAGCTTTCTTT | few | TRBJ1-1 | TRBV6-6 | TRBD1
CAWRKVAGEQYF | TGTGCCTGGAGAAAGGTAGCGGGAGAGCAGTACTTC | few | TRBJ2-7 | TRBV30 | TRBD2
CASSFGDTEAFF | TGTGCCAGCAGCTTCGGGGACACTGAAGCTTTCTTT | - | TRBJ1-1 | TRBV5-4 | -
CASSLRVSMDGYTF | TGTGCCAGCAGTCTCCGGGTGTCTATGGATGGCTACACCTTC | - | TRBJ1-2 | TRBV6-5 | -
CASSLGRGPNQPQHF | TGTGCCAGCAGCTTGGGCAGGGGGCCGAATCAGCCCCAGCATTTT | - | TRBJ1-5 | TRBV11-2 | TRBD1
CASSYSPGGGEQYF | TGTGCCAGCAGTTACTCCCCGGGGGGAGGCGAGCAGTACTTC | - | TRBJ2-7 | TRBV6-2/TRBV6-3 | TRBD2
CASSPFGALEQYF | TGTGCCAGCAGCCCTTTTGGGGCGCTGGAGCAGTACTTC | - | TRBJ2-7 | TRBV27 | -
CASSSHGRNRGQYF | TGTGCCAGCAGCAGTCACGGAAGGAACAGGGGGCAGTATTTT | once | TRBJ2-3 | TRBV11-2 | TRBD1
CASRGHSNQPQHF | TGTGCCAGCAGAGGACATAGCAATCAGCCCCAGCATTTT | few | TRBJ1-5 | TRBV6-5 | -
CASSPAGGGVDTQYF | TGTGCCAGCAGCCCCGCAGGAGGGGGGGTGGATACGCAGTATTTT | once | TRBJ2-3 | TRBV6-5 | -
CASSLILAFSYEQYF | TGTGCCAGCAGCTTGATACTTGCCTTCTCCTACGAGCAGTACTTC | - | TRBJ2-7 | TRBV5-4 | -
CATSELTGTGELFF | TGTGCCACCAGTGAGCTTACTGGTACCGGGGAGCTGTTTTTT | - | TRBJ2-2 | TRBV24-1 | -
CATSRHQVGQVTDTQYF | TGTGCCACCAGCAGGCATCAGGTGGGACAGGTTACAGATACGCAGTATTTT | - | TRBJ2-3 | TRBV15 | TRBD1
CASRLAGTAATNEKLFF | TGTGCAAGTCGCTTAGCCGGGACAGCAGCAACTAATGAAAAACTGTTTTTT | - | TRBJ1-4 | TRBV12-2 | -
CASTQRGQDSPLHF | TGTGCCAGCACCCAAAGGGGACAGGATTCACCCCTCCACTTT | - | TRBJ1-6 | TRBV6-5 | TRBD1
CASSLEQGTHEQYF | TGTGCCAGCAGCTTAGAACAGGGAACCCACGAGCAGTACTTC | - | TRBJ2-7 | TRBV7-9 | -
CASSQPQGTKLFF | TGTGCCAGCAGCCAGCCACAGGGGACAAAACTGTTTTTT | - | TRBJ1-4 | TRBV12-3/TRBV12-4 | TRBD1
CASSFPSGLNTEAFF | TGCGCCAGCAGCTTTCCGTCAGGACTAAACACTGAAGCTTTCTTT | - | TRBJ1-1 | TRBV5-1 | -
CATRLPGLGLALDTGELFF | TGTGCCACACGCTTGCCGGGGTTGGGACTAGCGTTAGACACCGGGGAGCTGTTTTTT | once | TRBJ2-2 | TRBV24-1 | TRBD2
CASSQDSYEADYF | TGTGCCAGCAGCCAAGACAGTTATGAGGCGGATTACTTC | - | TRBJ2-4 | TRBV4-2 | -
CASSPGVTNEKLFF | TGCGCCAGCAGCCCAGGGGTCACTAATGAAAAACTGTTTTTT | - | TRBJ1-4 | TRBV5-1 | -
CASSPQQDYEQYF | TGTGCCAGCTCACCACAACAGGACTACGAGCAGTACTTC | - | TRBJ2-7 | TRBV18 | -
CASSLERLYGYTF | TGTGCCAGCAGCTTAGAAAGACTCTATGGCTACACCTTC | - | TRBJ1-2 | TRBV11-1 | -